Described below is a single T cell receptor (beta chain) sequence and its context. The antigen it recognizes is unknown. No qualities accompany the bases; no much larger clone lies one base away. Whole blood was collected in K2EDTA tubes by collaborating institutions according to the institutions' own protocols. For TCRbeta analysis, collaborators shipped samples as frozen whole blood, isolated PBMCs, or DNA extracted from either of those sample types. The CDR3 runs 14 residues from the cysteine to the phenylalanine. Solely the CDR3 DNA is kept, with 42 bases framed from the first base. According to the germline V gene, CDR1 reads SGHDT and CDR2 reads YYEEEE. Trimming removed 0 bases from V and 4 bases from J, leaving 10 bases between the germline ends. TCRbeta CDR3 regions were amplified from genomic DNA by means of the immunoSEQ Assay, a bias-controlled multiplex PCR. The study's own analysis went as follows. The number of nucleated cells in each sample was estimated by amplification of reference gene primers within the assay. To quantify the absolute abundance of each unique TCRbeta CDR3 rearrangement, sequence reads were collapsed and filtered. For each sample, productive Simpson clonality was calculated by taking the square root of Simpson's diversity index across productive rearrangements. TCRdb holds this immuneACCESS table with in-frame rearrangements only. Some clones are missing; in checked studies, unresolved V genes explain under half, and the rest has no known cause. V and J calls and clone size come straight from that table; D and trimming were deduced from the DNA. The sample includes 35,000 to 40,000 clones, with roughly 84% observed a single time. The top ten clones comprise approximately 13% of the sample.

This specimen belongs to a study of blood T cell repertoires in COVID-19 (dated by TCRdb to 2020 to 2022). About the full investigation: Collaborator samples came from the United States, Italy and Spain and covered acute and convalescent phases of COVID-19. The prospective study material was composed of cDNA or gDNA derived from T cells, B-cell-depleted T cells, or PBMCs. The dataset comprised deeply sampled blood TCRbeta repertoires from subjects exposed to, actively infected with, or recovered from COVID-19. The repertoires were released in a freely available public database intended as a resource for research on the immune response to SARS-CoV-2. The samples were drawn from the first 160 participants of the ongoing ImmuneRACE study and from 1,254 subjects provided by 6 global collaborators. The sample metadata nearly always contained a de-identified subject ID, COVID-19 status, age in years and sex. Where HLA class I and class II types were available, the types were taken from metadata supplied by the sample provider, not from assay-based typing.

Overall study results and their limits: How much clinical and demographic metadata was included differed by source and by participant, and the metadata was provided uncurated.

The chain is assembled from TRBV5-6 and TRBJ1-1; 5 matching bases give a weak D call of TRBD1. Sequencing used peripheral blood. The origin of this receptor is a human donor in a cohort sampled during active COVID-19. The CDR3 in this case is CASSLVEGSTEAFF. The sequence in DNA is TGTGCCAGCAGCTTGGTGGAGGGGTCCACTGAAGCTTTCTTT. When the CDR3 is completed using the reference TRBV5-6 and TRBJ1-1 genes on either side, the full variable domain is DAGVTQSPTHLIKTRGQQVTLRCSPKSGHDTVSWYQQALGQGPQFIFQYYEEEERQRGNFPDRFSGHQFPNYSSELNVNALLLGDSALYLCASSLVEGSTEAFFGQGTRLTVV.